Listed here are 25 T cell receptor beta chains from one sample, sequenced in a study of cytomegalovirus exposure and HLA in healthy donors. The method was immunoSEQ multiplex PCR; TCRdb's version includes in-frame clones alone and lacks a portion of them. The sample lists under 250,000 clones; around nine tenths were seen once. Sample: PBMCs. These receptors all stem from a man aged 18 to 30 in good health and CMV-seronegative.

The genes are TRBV5-4 and TRBJ1-1; D is undetermined. Trimming pared 7 bases from V and 6 bases from J, leaving 10 bases between. This CDR3 is built from 11 residues. CDR1 and CDR2 (germline): SGHNT, YYREEE (reference sequence). CDR3 DNA sequence: TGTGCCAGCCACGATGGAGCTGAAGCTTTCTTT. It translates to CASHDGAEAFF.

This clone has only a few counts. CDR3 nucleotide sequence: TGTGCCAGCAGCGTAACGGGATCGGGGGAGCAGCCCCAGCATTTT. This gives the protein CASSVTGSGEQPQHF. This rearrangement joins TRBV9 to TRBJ1-5; D is perhaps TRBD1 (5 bases). V was cut by 1 base and J by 7 bases, with 15 bases left in between. This CDR3 has 15 amino acids. Germline CDR1 is SGDLS and CDR2 is YYNGEE.

This clone was recorded only once. This sequence joins TRBV27 and TRBJ2-3, with TRBD2 matching over 12 bases. Germline V CDR1 and CDR2: MNHEY, SMNVEV (reference sequence). The trim removed 6 bases at V and 4 bases at J, leaving 11 bases unmatched. The CDR3 runs to 17 residues. CDR3 region: CASRRASGGAHPDTQYF. Written as DNA, the CDR3 is TGTGCCAGCAGAAGAGCTAGCGGGGGGGCCCATCCAGATACGCAGTATTTT.

This chain uses TRBV6-5 with TRBJ2-7, with 8 bases aligning to TRBD2. Germline CDR1 reads MNHEY; CDR2 reads SVGAGI. V lost 5 bases and J lost 4; bases outside the gene matches: 7. There are 14 residues in the CDR3. For the CDR3, the DNA is TGTGCCAGCAGTCGCCCGGGACTAGTGTACGAGCAGTACTTC. It codes for CASSRPGLVYEQYF.

The chain links TRBV18 to TRBJ2-7; D is perhaps TRBD2 (5 bases). This CDR3 has 13 amino acids. Per germline, CDR1 KGHSH and CDR2 LQKENI. Trimming removed 0 bases from V and 6 bases from J, with 9 bases in between. CDR3 nucleotide sequence: TGTGCCAGCTCACCACCAGGTCGGGGCGAGCAGTACTTC. Encoded protein: CASSPPGRGEQYF. The full variable domain, rest sourced from reference TRBV18 and TRBJ2-7, is NAGVMQNPRHLVRRRGQEARLRCSPMKGHSHVYWYRQLPEEGLKFMVYLQKENIIDESGMPKERFSAEFPKEGPSILRIQQVVRGDSAAYFCASSPPGRGEQYFGPGTRLTVT.

This sequence joins TRBV20-1 and TRBJ2-7; tentatively, D is TRBD1 (6 bases). CDR1 is DFQATT and CDR2 is SNEGSKA in the germline V gene (reference sequence). Between the trimmed V and J ends, which lost 7 bases and 2 bases, there was a span of 9 bases. The CDR3 has 11 residues. Here the CDR3 reads CSEQGAYEQYF. For the CDR3, the DNA is TGCAGTGAACAGGGTGCCTACGAGCAGTACTTC.

V usage is TRBV21-1 and J usage is TRBJ1-1. TRBV21-1 is assigned pseudogene status. CDR3 length equals 12 residues. CDR3 DNA sequence: TGTGCTACCCGGACGGGGTACACTGAAGCTTTCTTT. Amino acids: CATRTGYTEAFF.

The V gene is TRBV5-1, the J gene TRBJ2-2; TRBD2 agrees at 7 bases. This CDR3 is built from 16 residues. From germline, CDR1 is SGHRS and CDR2 YFSETQ. V shed 7 bases, J shed 5 bases, and the junction held 14 bases outside the gene matches. The CDR3 region is CASAQSQRGGTGELFF. The CDR3 nucleotides are TGCGCCAGCGCCCAAAGCCAGCGGGGAGGAACCGGGGAGCTGTTTTTT.

The chain combines TRBV6-1 with TRBJ1-5; D is uncertain. Looked up from germline, CDR1 is MNHNS and CDR2 is SASEGT. This CDR3 has 12 residues. V lost 5 bases and J lost 1, with 3 bases in between. The DNA for the CDR3 is TGTGCCAGCAGTCTAAGCAATCAGCCCCAGCATTTT. It yields the protein CASSLSNQPQHF.

The chain couples TRBV4-2 to TRBJ2-5, with 9 bases identical to TRBD1. Germline V CDR1 and CDR2: LGHNA, YNFKEQ. The V gene end was trimmed by 1 base and the J gene end by 5 bases; junction bases not matched to a gene: 8. This CDR3 comprises 16 residues. The CDR3 is CASSQVWGQGLETQYF. For the CDR3, the DNA is TGTGCCAGCAGCCAAGTCTGGGGACAGGGTCTCGAGACCCAGTACTTC.

Of note for this clone: The germline gene is not matched at one end of the junction; a read error may be the cause. The rearrangement joins TRBV7-8 to TRBJ2-5, with a weak D call TRBD1 (6 bases). CDR3 length equals 14 residues. Looked up from germline, CDR1 is SGHVS and CDR2 is FQNEAQ. CDR3 sequence (DNA): TGTGCCAGCAGCGCCCGGACAGTTGGAGAGGCCCAGTACTTC. Its translation is CASSARTVGEAQYF.

The rearrangement uses TRBV19 and TRBJ2-7, with 7 bases that match TRBD2. Germline lookup yields CDR1 LNHDA and CDR2 SQIVND (reference sequence). This CDR3 region has 14 residues. The V segment lost 1 base and the J segment 7 bases; nucleotides outside the gene matches: 7. The CDR3 sequence is CASSIGLALGEQYF. The CDR3 DNA is TGTGCCAGTAGTATAGGACTAGCCCTCGGGGAGCAGTACTTC.

V and J are TRBV29-1 and TRBJ2-3, with TRBD1 matching 7 bases. This CDR3 has 14 amino acids. The junction had 8 bases not matched to a gene; V was cut back by 3 bases and J by 5 bases. Germline CDR1 is SQVTM and CDR2 is ANQGSEA. As DNA, the CDR3 is TGCAGCGTTGAGACAGGGTTTGGGGGAGATACGCAGTATTTT. It translates to CSVETGFGGDTQYF.

This chain connects TRBV28 to TRBJ2-7, with a possible D match to TRBD1 (5 bases). The length of the CDR3 is 15 residues. CDR1 MDHEN and CDR2 SYDVKM come from the germline V gene. V was trimmed by 6 bases and J by 0 bases, leaving 15 bases between them. The CDR3 DNA sequence: TGTGCCAGCAGCACCCGACAGCCTAGCTCCTACGAGCAGTACTTC. Protein sequence: CASSTRQPSSYEQYF.

The rearrangement links TRBV6-6 to TRBJ1-5; 7 bases fit TRBD1. Losses at the gene ends were 7 bases for V and 1 base for J; bases not matched to a gene: 7. Germline CDR1 reads MNHNY; CDR2 reads SVGAGI (reference sequence). The length of the CDR3 is 15 residues. CDR3 amino acids: CASTTGQPSNQPQHF. In DNA form, the CDR3 reads TGTGCCAGCACCACGGGACAGCCAAGCAATCAGCCCCAGCATTTT.

The chain employs TRBV11-3 and TRBJ2-3, with D uncertain. This CDR3 spans 13 amino acids. Between the trimmed V and J ends, which lost 3 bases and 0 bases, there was a span of 4 bases. Germline lookup yields CDR1 SGHNT and CDR2 YENEEA. CDR3 amino acids: CASSFYSTDTQYF. CDR3 in DNA: TGTGCCAGCAGCTTTTATAGCACAGATACGCAGTATTTT.

The chain uses TRBV5-1 and TRBJ2-7; no clear D gene. Trimming removed 4 bases at V and 3 bases at J, with 23 bases between. Germline V lookup: CDR1 SGHRS, CDR2 YFSETQ. The CDR3 covers 17 residues. CDR3 DNA sequence: TGCGCCAGCAGCCTGTCCCGGATGACCGCTGCAGGCTACGAGCAGTACTTC. This gives the protein CASSLSRMTAAGYEQYF.

The rearrangement uses TRBV5-1 and TRBJ1-6; D possibly corresponds to TRBD1 (6 bases). V lost 4 bases to trimming and J lost 7 bases, with 12 bases between them. Germline CDR1 reads SGHRS; CDR2 reads YFSETQ. The CDR3 has 14 amino acids. CDR3 sequence reads: CASSTQGNNSPLHF. The CDR3 DNA is TGCGCCAGCAGCACGCAGGGGAACAATTCACCCCTCCACTTT.

The V and J genes are TRBV6-1 and TRBJ2-7; TRBD2 is a possible D gene (5 bases). The germline V gene has CDR1 MNHNS and CDR2 SASEGT. There are 11 residues in the CDR3. Between the trimmed V and J ends, which lost 1 base and 7 bases, there was a span of 5 bases. The CDR3 sequence is CASSEGGEQYF. CDR3 nucleotides: TGTGCCAGCAGTGAAGGAGGGGAGCAGTACTTC.

V gene TRBV9 combines with J gene TRBJ2-1, with 7 bases fitting TRBD2. The ends lost 0 bases at V and 3 bases at J; junction bases unmatched: 3. Germline assignment: CDR1 SGDLS and CDR2 YYNGEE. The CDR3 runs to 15 residues. CDR3 region: CASSVVPSGYNEQFF. CDR3 sequence (DNA): TGTGCCAGCAGCGTAGTCCCTAGCGGCTACAATGAGCAGTTCTTC.

The gene calls are TRBV6-5 and TRBJ1-4; 9 positions match TRBD1. The germline V gene encodes CDR1 MNHEY and CDR2 SVGAGI. The CDR3 totals 14 residues. The V gene end was trimmed by 4 bases and the J gene end by 7 bases; junction bases not matched to a gene: 4. In DNA, the CDR3 is TGTGCCAGCAGTTCACGACAGGGGGTTGAAAAACTGTTTTTT. Amino acids: CASSSRQGVEKLFF.

The rearrangement uses TRBV27 and TRBJ1-2, with 7 nucleotides matching TRBD1. J was trimmed by 0 bases and V by 6 bases; bases with no gene match: 7. CDR3 length equals 15 residues. Germline lookup yields CDR1 MNHEY and CDR2 SMNVEV (reference sequence). The CDR3 protein is CASRTDRASNYGYTF. For the CDR3, the DNA is TGTGCCAGCAGAACCGACAGGGCCTCTAACTATGGCTACACCTTC.

CDR3: CASSIGAGGRNEQFF. CDR3 bases: TGTGCCAGTAGTATAGGAGCGGGAGGGCGCAATGAGCAGTTCTTC. This chain joins TRBV19 and TRBJ2-1; 10 bases agree with TRBD2. Germline CDR1 reads LNHDA; CDR2 reads SQIVND (reference sequence). The J segment lost 6 bases and the V segment lost 1 base, leaving 3 bases of the junction unmatched. The CDR3 loop spans 15 amino acids. Full variable domain (remainder filled in from reference TRBV19 and TRBJ2-1): DGGITQSPKYLFRKEGQNVTLSCEQNLNHDAMYWYRQDPGQGLRLIYYSQIVNDFQKGDIAEGYSVSREKKESFPLTVTSAQKNPTAFYLCASSIGAGGRNEQFFGPGTRLTVL.

In its sample, this clone was seen a few times. V usage is TRBV7-2 and J usage is TRBJ1-1; TRBD1 matches 10 bases. V lost 5 bases and J lost 6; bases outside the gene matches: 12. Germline CDR1 is SGHTA and CDR2 is FQGNSA. The CDR3 runs 16 residues. CDR3 in DNA: TGTGCCAGCAGCCTGGGCCCGACAGGGGGCCTCGCTGAAGCTTTCTTT. Translating it yields CASSLGPTGGLAEAFF.

V usage is TRBV10-3 and J usage is TRBJ1-2, with D hard to call. V was shortened by 1 base and J by 5 bases, with 5 bases between the two germline ends. From germline, CDR1 is ENHRY and CDR2 SYGVKD. The CDR3 extends over 12 amino acids. The CDR3 is CAISEWQYGYTF. The CDR3 DNA reads as TGTGCCATCAGTGAGTGGCAGTATGGCTACACCTTC.